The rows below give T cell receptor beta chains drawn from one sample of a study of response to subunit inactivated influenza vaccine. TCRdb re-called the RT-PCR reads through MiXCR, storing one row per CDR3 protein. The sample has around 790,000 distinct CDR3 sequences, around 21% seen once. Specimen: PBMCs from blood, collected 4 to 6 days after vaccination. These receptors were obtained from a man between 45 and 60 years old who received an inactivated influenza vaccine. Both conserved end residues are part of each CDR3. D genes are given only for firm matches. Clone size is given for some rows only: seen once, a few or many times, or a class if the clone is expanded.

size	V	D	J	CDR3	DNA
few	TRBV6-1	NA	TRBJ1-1	CASSTHGGSLMNTEAFF	TGTGCCAGCAGTACCCACGGGGGCAGCCTTATGAACACTGAAGCTTTCTTT
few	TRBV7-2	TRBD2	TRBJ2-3	CASSKSGASGGTDTQYF	TGTGCCAGCAGCAAAAGCGGGGCTAGCGGCGGCACAGATACGCAGTATTTT
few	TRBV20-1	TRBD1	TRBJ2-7	CSAATGGGYEQYF	TGCAGTGCGGCGACAGGGGGAGGCTACGAGCAGTACTTC
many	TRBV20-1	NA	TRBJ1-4	CSARRKYNEKLFF	TGCAGTGCTAGACGAAAGTACAATGAAAAACTGTTTTTT
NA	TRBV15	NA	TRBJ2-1	CATSRDLRGLLNEQFF	TGTGCCACCAGCAGAGATCTACGGGGGCTGTTGAATGAGCAGTTCTTC
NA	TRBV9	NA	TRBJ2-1	CASSVATDLTMKQFF	TGTGCCAGCAGCGTAGCGACGGACCTAACAATGAAGCAGTTCTTC
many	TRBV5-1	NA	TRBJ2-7	CASSLGNEQYF	TGTGCCAGCAGTTTAGGGAACGAGCAGTACTTC
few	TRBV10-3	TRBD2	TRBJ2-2	CAIRLAGVNGELFF	TGTGCCATCAGACTAGCGGGAGTGAACGGGGAGCTGTTTTTT
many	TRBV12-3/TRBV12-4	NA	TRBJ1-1	CASSLVGSEAFF	TGTGCCAGCAGTTTGGTAGGGTCGGAAGCTTTCTTT
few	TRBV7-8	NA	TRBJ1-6	CASSSGSYNSPLHF	TGTGCCAGCAGCTCCGGCTCCTATAATTCACCCCTCCACTTT
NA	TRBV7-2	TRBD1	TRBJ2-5	CASSADRGWETQYF	TGTGCCAGCAGCGCGGACAGGGGGTGGGAGACCCAGTACTTC
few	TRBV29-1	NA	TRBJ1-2	CSVPETGGSHYGYTF	TGCAGCGTTCCCGAGACAGGTGGCTCCCACTATGGCTACACCTTC
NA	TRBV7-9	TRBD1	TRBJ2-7	CATGDSRTYEQYF	TGTGCCACAGGGGACAGCCGAACTTACGAGCAGTACTTC
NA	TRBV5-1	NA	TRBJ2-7	CASSLIPSARGIYEQYF	TGCGCCAGCAGCTTAATCCCCTCGGCCCGCGGAATCTACGAGCAGTACTTC
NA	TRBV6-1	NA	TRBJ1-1	CASNRNRVGNTEAFF	TGTGCCAGCAATAGGAACAGGGTGGGGAACACTGAAGCTTTCTTT
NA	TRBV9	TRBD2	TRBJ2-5	CASSFSTSEETQYF	TGTGCCAGCAGCTTCTCGACTAGCGAAGAGACCCAGTACTTC
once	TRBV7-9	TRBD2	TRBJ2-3	CASSLGQGLSTDTQYF	TGTGCCAGCAGCTTAGGGCAGGGACTAAGCACAGATACGCAGTATTTT
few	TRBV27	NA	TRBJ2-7	CASSRGPSPYEQYF	TGTGCCAGCAGCCGGGGACCCTCCCCGTACGAGCAGTACTTC
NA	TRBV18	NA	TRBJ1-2	CASSTTTGLYGYTF	TGTGCCAGCTCAACGACTACAGGGTTGTACGGCTACACCTTC
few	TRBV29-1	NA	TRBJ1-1	CSVSKGNTEAFF	TGCAGCGTGTCCAAAGGGAACACTGAAGCTTTCTTT
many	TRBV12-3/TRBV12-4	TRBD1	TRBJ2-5	CASRPGTAKQTQYF	TGTGCCAGCAGACCCGGGACAGCCAAGCAGACCCAGTACTTC
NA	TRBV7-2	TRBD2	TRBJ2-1	CASSRTSGRAREQFF	TGTGCCAGCAGCCGGACTAGCGGGAGGGCCCGGGAGCAGTTCTTC
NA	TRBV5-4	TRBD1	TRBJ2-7	CASSISTGTAYEQYF	TGTGCCAGCAGCATCTCGACCGGGACAGCCTACGAGCAGTACTTC
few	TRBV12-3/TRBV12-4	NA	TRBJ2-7	CASSLRPQRDEQYF	TGTGCCAGCAGTTTAAGGCCGCAACGGGACGAGCAGTACTTC
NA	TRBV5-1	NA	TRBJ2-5	CASSLQGPKETQYF	TGCGCCAGCAGCTTGCAGGGTCCGAAAGAGACCCAGTACTTC
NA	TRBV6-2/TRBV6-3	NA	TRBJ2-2	CASSYLGELFF	TGTGCCAGCAGTTATCTGGGGGAGCTGTTTTTT
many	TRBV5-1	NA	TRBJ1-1	CASSLASNTEAFF	TGTGCCAGCAGTTTAGCCAGTAACACTGAAGCTTTCTTT
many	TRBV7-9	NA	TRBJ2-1	CASSLSGTYNEQFF	TGTGCCAGCAGCTTGTCAGGGACCTACAATGAGCAGTTCTTC
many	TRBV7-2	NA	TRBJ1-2	CASSLDSNGYTF	TGTGCCAGCAGCTTGGACAGTAATGGCTACACCTTC
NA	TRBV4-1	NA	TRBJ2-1	CASSQAPSWGTYNEQFF	TGCGCCAGCAGCCAAGCCCCCTCGTGGGGGACCTACAATGAGCAGTTCTTC
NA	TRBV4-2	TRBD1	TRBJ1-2	CASSQYKTGYYGYTF	TGTGCCAGCAGCCAATACAAGACAGGGTACTATGGCTACACCTTC
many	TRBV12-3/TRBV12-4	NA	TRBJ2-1	CASSLSGNEQFF	TGTGCCAGCAGTTTATCCGGCAATGAGCAGTTCTTC
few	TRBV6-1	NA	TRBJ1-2	CASSEAVTGILGYTF	TGTGCCAGCAGTGAAGCCGTTACAGGGATTCTAGGCTACACCTTC
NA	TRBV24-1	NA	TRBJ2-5	CATSDLTETQYF	TGTGCCACCAGTGATTTGACAGAGACCCAGTACTTC
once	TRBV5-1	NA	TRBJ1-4	CASSLSRRSNEKLFF	TGCGCCAGCAGCTTGAGCCGGCGGAGTAATGAAAAACTGTTTTTT
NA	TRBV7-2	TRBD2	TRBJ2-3	CASSYAFLGLAASTDTQYF	TGTGCCAGCAGCTACGCTTTCCTCGGACTAGCGGCAAGCACAGATACGCAGTATTTT
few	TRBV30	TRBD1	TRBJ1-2	CALPTGAYGYTF	TGTGCCCTCCCCACAGGGGCCTATGGCTACACCTTC
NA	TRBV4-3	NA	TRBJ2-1	CASSQDAGVRYNEQFF	TGCGCCAGCAGCCAAGATGCGGGCGTTCGGTACAATGAGCAGTTCTTC
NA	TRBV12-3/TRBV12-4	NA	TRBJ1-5	CASRRDKAQHF	TGTGCCAGCAGGAGGGACAAGGCCCAGCATTTT
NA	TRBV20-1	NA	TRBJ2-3	CSARPGQGITETQYF	TGCAGTGCTAGACCGGGGCAGGGAATTACAGAGACGCAGTATTTT
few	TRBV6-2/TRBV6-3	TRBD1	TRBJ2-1	CASNHRGYNEQFF	TGTGCCAGCAACCACAGGGGCTACAATGAGCAGTTCTTC
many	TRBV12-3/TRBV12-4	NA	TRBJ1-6	CASSQSTGNSPLHF	TGTGCCAGCAGCCAGTCTACAGGGAATTCACCCCTCCACTTT
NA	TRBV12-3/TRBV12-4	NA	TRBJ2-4	CASSLADLAKNIQYF	TGTGCCAGCAGTTTAGCGGACCTAGCCAAAAACATTCAGTACTTC
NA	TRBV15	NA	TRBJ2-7	CATSPLRRGSYEQYF	TGTGCCACCAGCCCTCTACGGCGGGGCTCCTACGAGCAGTACTTC
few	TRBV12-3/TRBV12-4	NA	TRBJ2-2	CASSLRQGGTGELFF	TGTGCCAGCAGTTTGAGGCAGGGGGGAACCGGGGAGCTGTTTTTT
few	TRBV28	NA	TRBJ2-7	CASSSQLPPYEQYF	TGTGCCAGCAGTTCCCAACTCCCACCCTACGAGCAGTACTTC
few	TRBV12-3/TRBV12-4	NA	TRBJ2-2	CASRGIGGRTGELFF	TGTGCCAGCAGGGGCATAGGAGGAAGAACCGGGGAGCTGTTTTTT
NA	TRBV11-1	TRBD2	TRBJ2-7	CASSRLAGHPYEQYF	TGTGCCAGCAGTCGACTAGCGGGCCATCCCTACGAGCAGTACTTC
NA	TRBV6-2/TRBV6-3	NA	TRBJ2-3	CASSWLEGDTQYF	TGTGCCAGCAGTTGGTTGGAGGGGGATACGCAGTATTTT